The entry below gives a single T cell receptor beta chain sequence along with its context. The record originates from a study of blood T cell repertoires in COVID-19. Overall study: COVID-19 samples, acute and convalescent, were from the United States, Italy and Spain. From T cells, B-cell-depleted T cells, or PBMCs came the material, which was cDNA or gDNA.

Original data processing: Estimated nucleated cell counts came from reference gene primer amplification. Clones were sequenced by immunoSEQ multiplex PCR, and TCRdb holds only the in-frame ones, with some missing. V, J and clone size were drawn from that table, and D and trimming were deduced from the DNA. The sample lists 170,000 or so clones; roughly 88% were seen once. The ends were cut back, 8 bases at V and 2 bases at J, with 12 bases in the middle. The length of the CDR3 is 13 residues. From germline, CDR1 is WSHSY and CDR2 SAAADI. Sequencing input: peripheral blood. This chain links TRBV10-2 with TRBJ1-1, with D possibly being TRBD1 (6 bases). The origin of this receptor is a woman aged 60-75 years with acute or convalescent COVID-19. CDR3 DNA: TGCGCCAGCGAGGCAGGGGTTAACACTGAAGCTTTCTTT. As protein: CASEAGVNTEAFF.